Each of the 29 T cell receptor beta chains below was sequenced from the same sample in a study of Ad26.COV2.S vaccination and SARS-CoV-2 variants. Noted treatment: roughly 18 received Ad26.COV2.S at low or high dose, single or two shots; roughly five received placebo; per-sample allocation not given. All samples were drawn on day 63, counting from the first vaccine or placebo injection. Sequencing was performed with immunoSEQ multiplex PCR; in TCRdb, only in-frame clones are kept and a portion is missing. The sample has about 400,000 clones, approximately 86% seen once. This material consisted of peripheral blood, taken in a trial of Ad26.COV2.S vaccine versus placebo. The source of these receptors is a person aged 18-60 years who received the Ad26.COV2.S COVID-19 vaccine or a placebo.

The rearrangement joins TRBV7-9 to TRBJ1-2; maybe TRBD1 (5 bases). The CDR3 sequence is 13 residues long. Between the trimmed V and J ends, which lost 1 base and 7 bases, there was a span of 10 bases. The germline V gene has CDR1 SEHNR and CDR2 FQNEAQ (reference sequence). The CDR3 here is CASSLGQLGGYTF. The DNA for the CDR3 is TGTGCCAGCAGCTTAGGACAGTTGGGTGGCTACACCTTC.

The CDR3 coding sequence is TGTGCCAGCAGCTCCGCCTTGGACTTCAGCACAGATACGCAGTATTTT. Translated, it gives CASSSALDFSTDTQYF. The chain couples TRBV7-2 to TRBJ2-3; D is possibly TRBD2 (5 bases). Germline V gene sequence: CDR1 SGHTA, CDR2 FQGNSA. The V end lost 4 bases, the J end lost 0 bases, and 14 bases lay between the germline ends. The CDR3 contains 16 residues.

The CDR3 loop reads CASSRQGDSGNTIYF. The CDR3 DNA reads TGTGCCAGCAGCCGACAGGGGGACTCTGGAAACACCATATATTTT. V gene TRBV27 combines with J gene TRBJ1-3, with 9 bases aligning to TRBD1. CDR1 and CDR2 (germline): MNHEY, SMNVEV (reference sequence). The CDR3 has 15 amino acids. Trimming took 6 bases from V and 0 from J; bases not matched to a gene: 3.

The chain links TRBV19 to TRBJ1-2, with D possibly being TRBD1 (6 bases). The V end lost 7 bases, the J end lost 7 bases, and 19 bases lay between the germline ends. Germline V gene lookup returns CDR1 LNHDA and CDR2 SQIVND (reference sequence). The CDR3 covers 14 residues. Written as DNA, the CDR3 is TGTGCCAGTAAAAAACTATCAGGGGCTATTGGCTACACCTTC. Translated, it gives CASKKLSGAIGYTF.

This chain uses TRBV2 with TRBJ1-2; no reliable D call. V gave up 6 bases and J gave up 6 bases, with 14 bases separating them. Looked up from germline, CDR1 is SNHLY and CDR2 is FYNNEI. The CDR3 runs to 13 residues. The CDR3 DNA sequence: TGTGCCAGCAGAGCGGCGGGTTCAGATGGCTACACCTTC. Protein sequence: CASRAAGSDGYTF.

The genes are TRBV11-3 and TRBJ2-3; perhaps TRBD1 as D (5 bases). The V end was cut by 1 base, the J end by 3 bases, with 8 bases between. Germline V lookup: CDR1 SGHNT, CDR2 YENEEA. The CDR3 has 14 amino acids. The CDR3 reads CASSLGGRTDTQYF. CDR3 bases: TGTGCCAGCAGCTTAGGGGGCAGGACAGATACGCAGTATTTT.

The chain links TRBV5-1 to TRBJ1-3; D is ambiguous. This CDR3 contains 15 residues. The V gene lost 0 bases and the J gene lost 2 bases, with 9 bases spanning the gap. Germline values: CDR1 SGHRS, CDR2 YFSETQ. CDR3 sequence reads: CASSLEGFTGNTIYF. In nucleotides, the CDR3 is TGCGCCAGCAGCTTGGAGGGTTTCACTGGAAACACCATATATTTT.

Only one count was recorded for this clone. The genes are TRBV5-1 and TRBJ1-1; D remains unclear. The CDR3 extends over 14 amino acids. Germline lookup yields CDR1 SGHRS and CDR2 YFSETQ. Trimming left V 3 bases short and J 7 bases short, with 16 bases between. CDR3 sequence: CASSSDGPGLEAFF. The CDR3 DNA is TGCGCCAGCAGCTCGGACGGACCCGGGCTTGAAGCTTTCTTT.

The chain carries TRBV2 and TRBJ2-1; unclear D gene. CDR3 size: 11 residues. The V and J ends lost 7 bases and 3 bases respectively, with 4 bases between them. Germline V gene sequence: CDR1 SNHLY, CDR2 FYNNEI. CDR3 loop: CASTYYNEQFF. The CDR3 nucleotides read TGTGCCAGCACCTACTACAATGAGCAGTTCTTC.

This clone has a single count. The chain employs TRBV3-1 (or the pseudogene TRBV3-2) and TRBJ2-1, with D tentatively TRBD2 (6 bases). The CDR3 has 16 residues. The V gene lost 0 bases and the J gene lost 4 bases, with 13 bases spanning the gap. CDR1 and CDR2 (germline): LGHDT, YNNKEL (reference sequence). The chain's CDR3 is CASSQDLGGEYNEQFF. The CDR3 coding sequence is TGTGCCAGCAGCCAAGATCTCGGGGGTGAATACAATGAGCAGTTCTTC.

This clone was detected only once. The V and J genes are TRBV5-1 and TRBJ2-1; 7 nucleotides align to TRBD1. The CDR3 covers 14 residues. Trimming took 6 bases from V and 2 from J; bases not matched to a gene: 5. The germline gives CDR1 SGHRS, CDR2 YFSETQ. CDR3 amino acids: CASTETGTYNEQFF. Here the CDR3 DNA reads TGCGCCAGCACCGAGACAGGGACCTACAATGAGCAGTTCTTC.

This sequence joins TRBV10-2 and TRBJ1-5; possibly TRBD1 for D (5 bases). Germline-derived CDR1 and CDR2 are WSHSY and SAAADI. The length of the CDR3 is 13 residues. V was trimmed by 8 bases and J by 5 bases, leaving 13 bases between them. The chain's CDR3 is CASSGVWDQPQHF. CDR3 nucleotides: TGCGCCAGCTCGGGGGTTTGGGATCAGCCCCAGCATTTT.

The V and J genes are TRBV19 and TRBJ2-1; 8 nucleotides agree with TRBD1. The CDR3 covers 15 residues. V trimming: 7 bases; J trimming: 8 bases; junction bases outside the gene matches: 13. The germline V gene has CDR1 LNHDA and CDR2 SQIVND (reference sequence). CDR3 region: CASIPQGAGEHEQFF. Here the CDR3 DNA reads TGTGCCAGTATCCCCCAGGGGGCTGGGGAACATGAGCAGTTCTTC.

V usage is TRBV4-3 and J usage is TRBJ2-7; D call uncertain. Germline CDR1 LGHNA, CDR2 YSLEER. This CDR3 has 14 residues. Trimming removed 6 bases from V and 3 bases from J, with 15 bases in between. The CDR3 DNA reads TGCGCCAGCAGTCCTTTGCATGGGGACTACGAGCAGTACTTC. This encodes CASSPLHGDYEQYF.

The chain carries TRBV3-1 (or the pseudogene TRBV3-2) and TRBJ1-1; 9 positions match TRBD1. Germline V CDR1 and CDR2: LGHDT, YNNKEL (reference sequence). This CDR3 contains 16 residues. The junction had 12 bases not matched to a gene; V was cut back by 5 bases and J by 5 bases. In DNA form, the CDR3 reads TGTGCCAGCAGCTCTATAACCGGGACAGGGAAGACTGAAGCTTTCTTT. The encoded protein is CASSSITGTGKTEAFF.

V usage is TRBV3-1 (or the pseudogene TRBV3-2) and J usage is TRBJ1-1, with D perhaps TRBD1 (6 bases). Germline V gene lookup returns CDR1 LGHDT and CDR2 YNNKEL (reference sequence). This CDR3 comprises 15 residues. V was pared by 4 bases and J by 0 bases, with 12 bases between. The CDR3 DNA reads TGTGCCAGCAGCCTCACACAGGGCTTGAACACTGAAGCTTTCTTT. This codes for CASSLTQGLNTEAFF.

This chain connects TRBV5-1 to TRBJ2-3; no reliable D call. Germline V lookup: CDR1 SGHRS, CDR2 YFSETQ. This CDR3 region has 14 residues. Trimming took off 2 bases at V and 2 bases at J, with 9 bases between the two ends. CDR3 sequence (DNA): TGCGCCAGCAGCTTTACTGTAAACACAGATACGCAGTATTTT. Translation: CASSFTVNTDTQYF.

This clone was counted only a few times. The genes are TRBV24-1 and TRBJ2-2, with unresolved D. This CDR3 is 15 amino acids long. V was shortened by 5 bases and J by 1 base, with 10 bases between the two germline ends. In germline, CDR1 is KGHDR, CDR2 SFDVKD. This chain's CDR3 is CATSATTGNTGELFF. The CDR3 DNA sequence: TGTGCCACCAGTGCTACAACGGGGAACACCGGGGAGCTGTTTTTT.

The CDR3 nucleotides are TGTGCCAGCAGTTCCAGACGCGCAACTAATGAAAAACTGTTTTTT. Amino acid sequence: CASSSRRATNEKLFF. The chain links TRBV6-5 to TRBJ1-4; D ambiguous. Trimming cost V 4 bases and J 0 bases, with 9 bases left between them. Per germline, CDR1 MNHEY and CDR2 SVGAGI. The CDR3 totals 15 residues.

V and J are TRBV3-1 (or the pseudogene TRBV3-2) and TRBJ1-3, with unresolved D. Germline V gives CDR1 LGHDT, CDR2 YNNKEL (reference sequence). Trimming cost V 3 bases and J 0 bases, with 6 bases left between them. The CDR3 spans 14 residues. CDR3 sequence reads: CASSQTVSGNTIYF. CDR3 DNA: TGTGCCAGCAGCCAGACGGTCTCTGGAAACACCATATATTTT.

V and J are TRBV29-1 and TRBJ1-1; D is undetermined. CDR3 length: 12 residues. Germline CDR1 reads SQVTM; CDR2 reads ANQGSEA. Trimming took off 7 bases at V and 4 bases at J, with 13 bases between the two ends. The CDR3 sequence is CSAHSSATEAFF. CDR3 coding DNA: TGCAGCGCACATTCCTCAGCCACTGAAGCTTTCTTT.

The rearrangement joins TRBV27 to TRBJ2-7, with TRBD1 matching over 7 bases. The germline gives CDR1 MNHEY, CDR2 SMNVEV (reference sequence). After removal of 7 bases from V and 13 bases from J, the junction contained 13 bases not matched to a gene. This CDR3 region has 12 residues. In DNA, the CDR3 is TGTGCCAGCAAGACACCCTTCGGGACAGTATACTTC. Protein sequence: CASKTPFGTVYF.

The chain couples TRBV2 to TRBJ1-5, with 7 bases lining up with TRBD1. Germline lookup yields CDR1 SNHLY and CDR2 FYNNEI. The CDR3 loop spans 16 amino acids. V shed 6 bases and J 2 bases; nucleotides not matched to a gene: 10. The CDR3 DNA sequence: TGTGCCAGCAGGGGAGACAGGGCATCGGGCAATCAGCCCCAGCATTTT. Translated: CASRGDRASGNQPQHF.

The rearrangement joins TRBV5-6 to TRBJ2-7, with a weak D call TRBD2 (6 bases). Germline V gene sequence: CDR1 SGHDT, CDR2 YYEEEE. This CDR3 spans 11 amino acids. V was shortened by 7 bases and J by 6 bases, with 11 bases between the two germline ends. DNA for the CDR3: TGTGCCAGCCTGGGACTGGGCGAGCAGTACTTC. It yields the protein CASLGLGEQYF.

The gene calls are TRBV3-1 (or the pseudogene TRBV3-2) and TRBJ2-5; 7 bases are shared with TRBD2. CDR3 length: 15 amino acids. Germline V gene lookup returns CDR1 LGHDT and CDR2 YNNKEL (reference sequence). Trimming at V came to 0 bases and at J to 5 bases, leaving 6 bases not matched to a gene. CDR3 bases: TGTGCCAGCAGCCAAGATCCAGCGGGGAGTGAGACCCAGTACTTC. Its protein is CASSQDPAGSETQYF.

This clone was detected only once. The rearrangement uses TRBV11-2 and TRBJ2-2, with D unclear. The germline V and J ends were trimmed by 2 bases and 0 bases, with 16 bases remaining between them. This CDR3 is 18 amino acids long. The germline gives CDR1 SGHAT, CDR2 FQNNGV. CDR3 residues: CASSLRVSSLANTGELFF. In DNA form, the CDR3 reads TGTGCCAGCAGCTTAAGGGTCAGCTCCCTCGCGAACACCGGGGAGCTGTTTTTT.

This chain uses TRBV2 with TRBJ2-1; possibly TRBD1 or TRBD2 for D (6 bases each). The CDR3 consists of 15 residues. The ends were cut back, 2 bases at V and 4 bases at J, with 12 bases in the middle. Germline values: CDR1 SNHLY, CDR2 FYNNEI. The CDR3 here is CASSEIQGTYNEQFF. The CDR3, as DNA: TGTGCCAGCAGTGAAATCCAGGGGACTTACAATGAGCAGTTCTTC.

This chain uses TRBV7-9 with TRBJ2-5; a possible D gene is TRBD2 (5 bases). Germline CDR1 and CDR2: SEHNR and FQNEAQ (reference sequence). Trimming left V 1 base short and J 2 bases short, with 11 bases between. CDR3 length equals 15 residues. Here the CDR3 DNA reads TGTGCCAGCAGCTTAGGTACTAGTTCACAAGAGACCCAGTACTTC. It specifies CASSLGTSSQETQYF.

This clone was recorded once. The CDR3 reads CASSLPLTDRGGMNTEAFF. The CDR3, as DNA: TGTGCCAGCAGCTTACCCCTCACGGACAGGGGAGGAATGAACACTGAAGCTTTCTTT. This chain uses TRBV7-8 with TRBJ1-1; 9 nucleotides agree with TRBD1. Germline V lookup: CDR1 SGHVS, CDR2 FQNEAQ. The trim removed 2 bases at V and 0 bases at J, leaving 13 bases unmatched. This CDR3 is 19 amino acids long.